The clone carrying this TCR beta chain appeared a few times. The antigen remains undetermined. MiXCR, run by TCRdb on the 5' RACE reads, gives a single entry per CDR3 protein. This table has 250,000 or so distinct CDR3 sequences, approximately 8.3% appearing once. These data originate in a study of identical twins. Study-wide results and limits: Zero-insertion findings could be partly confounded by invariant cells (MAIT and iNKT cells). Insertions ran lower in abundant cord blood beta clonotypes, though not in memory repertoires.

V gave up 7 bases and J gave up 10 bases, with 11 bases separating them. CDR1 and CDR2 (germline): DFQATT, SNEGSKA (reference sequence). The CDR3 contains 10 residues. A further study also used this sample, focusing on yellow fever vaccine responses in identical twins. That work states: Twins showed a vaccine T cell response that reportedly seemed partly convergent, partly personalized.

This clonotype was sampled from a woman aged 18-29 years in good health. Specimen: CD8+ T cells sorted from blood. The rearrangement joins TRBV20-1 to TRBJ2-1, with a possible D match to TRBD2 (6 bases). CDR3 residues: CSGSAGEQFF. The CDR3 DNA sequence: TGCAGTGGCTCGGCGGGGGAGCAGTTCTTC.